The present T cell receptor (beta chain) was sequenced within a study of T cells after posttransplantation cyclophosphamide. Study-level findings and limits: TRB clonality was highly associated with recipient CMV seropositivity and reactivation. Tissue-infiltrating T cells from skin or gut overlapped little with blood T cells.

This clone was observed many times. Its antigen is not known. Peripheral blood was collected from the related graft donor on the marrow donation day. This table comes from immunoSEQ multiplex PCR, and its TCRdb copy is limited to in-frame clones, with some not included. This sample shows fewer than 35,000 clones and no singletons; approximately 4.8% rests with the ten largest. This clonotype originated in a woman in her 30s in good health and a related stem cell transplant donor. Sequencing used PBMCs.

CDR3: CASSQGQGARTEAFF. The CDR3 nucleotides are TGCGCCAGCAGCCAAGGGCAGGGGGCGAGGACTGAAGCTTTCTTT. The chain is built from TRBV4-1 and TRBJ1-1; TRBD1 matches 8 bases. The ends lost 1 base at V and 5 bases at J; junction bases unmatched: 6. Germline CDR1 is MGHRA and CDR2 is YSYEKL. The CDR3 consists of 15 residues.